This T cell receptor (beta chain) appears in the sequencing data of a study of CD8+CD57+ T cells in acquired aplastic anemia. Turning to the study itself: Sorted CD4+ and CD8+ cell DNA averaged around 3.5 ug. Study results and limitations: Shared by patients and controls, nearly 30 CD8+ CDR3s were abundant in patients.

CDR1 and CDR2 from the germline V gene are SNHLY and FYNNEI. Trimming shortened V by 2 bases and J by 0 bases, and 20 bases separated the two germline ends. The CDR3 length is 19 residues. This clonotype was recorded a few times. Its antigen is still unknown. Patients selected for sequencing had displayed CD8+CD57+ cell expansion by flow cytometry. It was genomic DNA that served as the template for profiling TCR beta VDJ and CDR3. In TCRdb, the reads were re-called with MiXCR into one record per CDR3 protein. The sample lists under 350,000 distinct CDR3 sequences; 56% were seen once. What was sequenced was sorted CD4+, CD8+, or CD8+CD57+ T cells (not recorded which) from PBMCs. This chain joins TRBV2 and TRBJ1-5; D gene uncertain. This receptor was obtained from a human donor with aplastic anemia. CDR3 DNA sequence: TGTGCCAGCAGTGAATTAGACACCCAGGAAAGATATAGCAATCAGCCCCAGCATTTT. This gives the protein CASSELDTQERYSNQPQHF.